This T cell receptor beta chain was identified in a study of response to subunit inactivated influenza vaccine. Whole-study findings and limits: There was a suggestion from the authors that each seasonal influenza vaccination recruits few new T cells.

The CDR3 covers 15 residues. V was cut by 7 bases and J by 5 bases, with 18 bases left in between. Germline CDR1 is SEHNR and CDR2 is FQNEAQ (reference sequence). MiXCR was run by TCRdb on the RT-PCR reads, yielding one entry per CDR3 protein. The table includes about 580,000 distinct CDR3 sequences, approximately 14% detected once. This clonotype was seen a handful of times. Its antigen is as yet unknown. This sample comprised PBMCs from blood, obtained about 12 days after vaccination. V usage is TRBV7-9 and J usage is TRBJ2-1; weak D call: TRBD1 (6 bases). The receptor was derived from a man aged 50-59 years who received an inactivated influenza vaccine. The CDR3 is CASTNRDTRDNEQFF. CDR3 coding DNA: TGTGCCAGCACCAACAGGGATACTAGGGACAATGAGCAGTTCTTC.